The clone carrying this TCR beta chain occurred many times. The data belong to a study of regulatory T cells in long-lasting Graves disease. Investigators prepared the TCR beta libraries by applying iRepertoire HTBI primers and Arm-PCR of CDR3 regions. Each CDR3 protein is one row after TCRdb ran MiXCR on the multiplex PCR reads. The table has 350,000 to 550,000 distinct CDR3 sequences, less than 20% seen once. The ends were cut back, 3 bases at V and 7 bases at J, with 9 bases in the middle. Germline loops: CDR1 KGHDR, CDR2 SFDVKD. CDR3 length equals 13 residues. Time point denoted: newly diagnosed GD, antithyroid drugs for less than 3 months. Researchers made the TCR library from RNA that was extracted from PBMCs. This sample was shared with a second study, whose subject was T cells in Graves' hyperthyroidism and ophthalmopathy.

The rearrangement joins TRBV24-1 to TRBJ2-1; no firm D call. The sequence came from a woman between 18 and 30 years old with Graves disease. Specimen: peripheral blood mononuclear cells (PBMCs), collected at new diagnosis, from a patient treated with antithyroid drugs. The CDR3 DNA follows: TGTGCCACCAGTGATCCTCCAGGAAATGAGCAGTTCTTC. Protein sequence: CATSDPPGNEQFF.